The 4 T cell receptor beta chains listed next were all sequenced from one sample in a study of OX40 agonist ivuxolimab in advanced cancers. The table came from immunoSEQ multiplex PCR; TCRdb's copy has only in-frame clones and leaves some out. The sample consists of 90,000 or so clones, around 90% of them appearing once. The sample in question was CD4+ or CD8+ T cells sorted from blood, obtained in a trial of the OX40 agonist ivuxolimab. These receptors originate from an adult with an advanced solid tumor such as melanoma, head and neck, liver or kidney cancer.

The chain recombines TRBV10-1 with TRBJ1-2; 7 nucleotides match TRBD1. J lost 0 bases, V lost 9 bases, and 7 bases had no gene match. CDR3 length equals 14 residues. Germline lookup yields CDR1 WNHNN and CDR2 SYGVQD (reference sequence). DNA of the CDR3: TGCGCCAGACCTCCGGGACAGCCTAACTATGGCTACACCTTC. It specifies CARPPGQPNYGYTF.

CDR3 in amino acids: CASTETAGDTQYF. The CDR3 nucleotides are TGTGCCAGCACCGAGACAGCGGGAGATACGCAGTATTTT. The chain joins TRBV2 to TRBJ2-3, with D perhaps TRBD2 (6 bases). The ends were cut back, 7 bases at V and 5 bases at J, with 13 bases in the middle. The CDR3 is made up of 13 amino acids. Germline V lookup: CDR1 SNHLY, CDR2 FYNNEI.

The CDR3 DNA sequence: TGTGCCAGCAGCATCCCTTTAGTAGGGTCAGAGACCCAGTACTTC. As protein: CASSIPLVGSETQYF. The chain joins TRBV7-2 to TRBJ2-5; D remains ambiguous. Trimming left V 5 bases short and J 4 bases short, with 17 bases between. This CDR3 comprises 15 residues. Per the germline V gene, CDR1 is SGHTA and CDR2 is FQGNSA.

In its sample, this clone was seen once. The junction departs from the called germline gene at one end, perhaps through a read error. V usage is TRBV7-7 and J usage is TRBJ2-1, with TRBD2 identical over 9 bases. The CDR3 contains 13 residues. CDR1 and CDR2 (germline): SSHAT, FNYEAQ (reference sequence). This CDR3 reads CASSQTSGNEQFF. The CDR3 coding sequence is TGTGCTAGCAGCCAGACTAGCGGCAATGAGCAGTTCTTC.